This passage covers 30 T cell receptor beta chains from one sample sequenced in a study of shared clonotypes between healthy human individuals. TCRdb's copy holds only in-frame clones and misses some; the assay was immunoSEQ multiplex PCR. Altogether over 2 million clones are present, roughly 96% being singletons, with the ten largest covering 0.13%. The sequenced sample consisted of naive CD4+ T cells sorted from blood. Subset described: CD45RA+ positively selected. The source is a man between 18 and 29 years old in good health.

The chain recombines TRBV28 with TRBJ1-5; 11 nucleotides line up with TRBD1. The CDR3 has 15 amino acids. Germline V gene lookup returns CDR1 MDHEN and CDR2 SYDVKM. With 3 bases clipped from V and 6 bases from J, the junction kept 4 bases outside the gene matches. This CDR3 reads CASSLSGQGVQPQHF. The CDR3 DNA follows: TGTGCCAGCAGTTTGTCGGGACAGGGGGTTCAGCCCCAGCATTTT.

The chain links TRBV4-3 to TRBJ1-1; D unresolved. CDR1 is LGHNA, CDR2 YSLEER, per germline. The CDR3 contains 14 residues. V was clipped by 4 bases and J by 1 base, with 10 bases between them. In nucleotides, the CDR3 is TGCGCCAGCAGCCGGGCCAGCGGGAACACTGAAGCTTTCTTT. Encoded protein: CASSRASGNTEAFF.

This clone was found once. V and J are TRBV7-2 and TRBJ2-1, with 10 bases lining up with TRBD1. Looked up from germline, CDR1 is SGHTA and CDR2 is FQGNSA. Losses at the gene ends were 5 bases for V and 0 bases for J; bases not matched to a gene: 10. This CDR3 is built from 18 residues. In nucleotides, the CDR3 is TGTGCCAGCAGCCCGCGCGAGACAGGGGGCGGCTCCTACAATGAGCAGTTCTTC. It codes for CASSPRETGGGSYNEQFF.

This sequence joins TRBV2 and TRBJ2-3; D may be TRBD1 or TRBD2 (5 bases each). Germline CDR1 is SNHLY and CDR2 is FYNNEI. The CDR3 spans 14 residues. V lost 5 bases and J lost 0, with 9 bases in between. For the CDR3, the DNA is TGTGCCAGCAGTCCGGGGCTAAGCACAGATACGCAGTATTTT. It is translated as CASSPGLSTDTQYF.

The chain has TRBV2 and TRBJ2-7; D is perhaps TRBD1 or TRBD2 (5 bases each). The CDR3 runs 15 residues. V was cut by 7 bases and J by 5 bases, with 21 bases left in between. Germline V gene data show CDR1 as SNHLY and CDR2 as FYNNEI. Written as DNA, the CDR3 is TGTGCCAGCAACTTGGGACCAAATACCGCCCACGAGCAGTACTTC. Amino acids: CASNLGPNTAHEQYF.

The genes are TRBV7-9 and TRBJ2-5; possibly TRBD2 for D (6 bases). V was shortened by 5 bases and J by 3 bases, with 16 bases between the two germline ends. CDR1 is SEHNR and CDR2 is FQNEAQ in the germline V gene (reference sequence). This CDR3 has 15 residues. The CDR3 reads CASSPWGTPKETQYF. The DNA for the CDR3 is TGTGCCAGCAGCCCGTGGGGGACTCCTAAAGAGACCCAGTACTTC.

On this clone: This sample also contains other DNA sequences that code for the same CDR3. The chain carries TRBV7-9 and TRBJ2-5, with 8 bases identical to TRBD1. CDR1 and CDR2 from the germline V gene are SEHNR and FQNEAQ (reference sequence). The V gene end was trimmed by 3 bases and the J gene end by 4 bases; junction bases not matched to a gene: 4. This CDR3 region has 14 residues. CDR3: CASSLGTGGETQYF. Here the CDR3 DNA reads TGTGCCAGCAGCTTGGGAACAGGGGGAGAGACCCAGTACTTC.

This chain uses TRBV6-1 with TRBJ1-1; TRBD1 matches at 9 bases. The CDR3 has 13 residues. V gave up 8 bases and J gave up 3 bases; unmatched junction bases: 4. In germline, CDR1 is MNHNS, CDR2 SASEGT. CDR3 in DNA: TGTGCCAGCCCAAGACAGGGGGACACTGAAGCTTTCTTT. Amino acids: CASPRQGDTEAFF.

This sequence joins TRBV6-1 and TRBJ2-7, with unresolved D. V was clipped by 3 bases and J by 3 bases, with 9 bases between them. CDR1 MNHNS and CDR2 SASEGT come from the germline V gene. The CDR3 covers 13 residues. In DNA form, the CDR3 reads TGTGCCAGCAGTGACGAGACAAACTACGAGCAGTACTTC. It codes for CASSDETNYEQYF.

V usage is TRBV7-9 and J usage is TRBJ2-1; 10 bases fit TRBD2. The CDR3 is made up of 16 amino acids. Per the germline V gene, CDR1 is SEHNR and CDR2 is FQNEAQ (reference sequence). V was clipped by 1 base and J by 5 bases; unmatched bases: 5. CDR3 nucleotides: TGTGCCAGCAGCTTAGGCCCAGCGGGAGGGAACAATGAGCAGTTCTTC. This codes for CASSLGPAGGNNEQFF.

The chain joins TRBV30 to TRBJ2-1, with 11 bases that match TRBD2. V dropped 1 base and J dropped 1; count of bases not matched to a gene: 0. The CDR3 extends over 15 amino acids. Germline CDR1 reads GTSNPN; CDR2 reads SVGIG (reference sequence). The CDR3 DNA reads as TGTGCCTGGAGTGGACTAGCGGGATCCTACAATGAGCAGTTCTTC. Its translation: CAWSGLAGSYNEQFF.

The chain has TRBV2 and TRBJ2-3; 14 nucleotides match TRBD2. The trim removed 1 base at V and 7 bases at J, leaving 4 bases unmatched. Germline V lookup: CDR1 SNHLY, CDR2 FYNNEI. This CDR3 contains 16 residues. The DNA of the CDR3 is TGTGCCAGCAGTGAAGGCGGACTAGCGGGGGGATATACGCAGTATTTT. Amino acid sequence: CASSEGGLAGGYTQYF.

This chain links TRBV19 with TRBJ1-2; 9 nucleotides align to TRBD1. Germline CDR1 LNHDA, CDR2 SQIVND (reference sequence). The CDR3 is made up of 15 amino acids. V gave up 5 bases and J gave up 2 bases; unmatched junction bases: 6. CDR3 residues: CASSPTGTGNYGYTF. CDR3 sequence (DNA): TGTGCCAGTAGTCCGACCGGGACAGGGAACTATGGCTACACCTTC.

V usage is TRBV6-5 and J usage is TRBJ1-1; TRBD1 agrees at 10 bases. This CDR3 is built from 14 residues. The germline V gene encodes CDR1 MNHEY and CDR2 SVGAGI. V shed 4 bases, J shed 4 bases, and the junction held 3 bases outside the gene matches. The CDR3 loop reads CASSSDRGATEAFF. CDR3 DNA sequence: TGTGCCAGCAGTTCGGACAGGGGGGCCACTGAAGCTTTCTTT.

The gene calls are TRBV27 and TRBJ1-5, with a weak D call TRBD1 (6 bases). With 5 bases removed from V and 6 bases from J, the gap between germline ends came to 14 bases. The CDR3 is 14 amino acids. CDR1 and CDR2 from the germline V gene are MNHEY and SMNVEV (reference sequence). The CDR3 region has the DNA TGTGCCAGCAGTCAAAACAGGGAAGTTCAGCCCCAGCATTTT. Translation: CASSQNREVQPQHF.

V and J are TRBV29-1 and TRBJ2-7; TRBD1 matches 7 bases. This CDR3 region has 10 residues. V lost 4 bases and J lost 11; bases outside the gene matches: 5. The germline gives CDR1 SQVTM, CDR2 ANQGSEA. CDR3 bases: TGCAGCGTTGTCGGAACAGGGGAGTACTTC. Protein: CSVVGTGEYF.

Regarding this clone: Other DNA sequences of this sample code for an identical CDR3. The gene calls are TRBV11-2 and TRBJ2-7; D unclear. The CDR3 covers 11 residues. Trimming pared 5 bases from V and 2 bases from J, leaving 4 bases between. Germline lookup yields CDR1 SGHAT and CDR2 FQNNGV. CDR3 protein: CASSSAYEQYF. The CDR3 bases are TGTGCCAGCAGCAGCGCCTACGAGCAGTACTTC.

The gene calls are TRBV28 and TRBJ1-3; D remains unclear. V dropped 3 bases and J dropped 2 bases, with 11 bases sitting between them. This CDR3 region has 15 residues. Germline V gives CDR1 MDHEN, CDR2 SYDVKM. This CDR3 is CASSFRPGAGNTIYF. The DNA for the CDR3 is TGTGCCAGCAGTTTCCGCCCCGGGGCTGGAAACACCATATATTTT. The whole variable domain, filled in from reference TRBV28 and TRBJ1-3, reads DVKVTQSSRYLVKRTGEKVFLECVQDMDHENMFWYRQDPGLGLRLIYFSYDVKMKEKGDIPEGYSVSREKKERFSLILESASTNQTSMYLCASSFRPGAGNTIYFGEGSWLTVV.

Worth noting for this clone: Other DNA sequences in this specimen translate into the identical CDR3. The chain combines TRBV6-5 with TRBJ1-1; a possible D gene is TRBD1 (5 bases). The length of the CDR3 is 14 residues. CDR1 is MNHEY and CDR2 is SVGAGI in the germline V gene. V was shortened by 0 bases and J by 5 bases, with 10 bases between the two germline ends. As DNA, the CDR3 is TGTGCCAGCAGTTACTCGGGGGGGGTGACTGAAGCTTTCTTT. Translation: CASSYSGGVTEAFF.

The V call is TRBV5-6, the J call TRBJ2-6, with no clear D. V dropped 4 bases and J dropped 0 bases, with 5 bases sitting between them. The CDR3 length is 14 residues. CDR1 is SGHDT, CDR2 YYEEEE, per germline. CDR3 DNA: TGTGCCAGCAGCGATAACTCTGGGGCCAACGTCCTGACTTTC. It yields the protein CASSDNSGANVLTF.

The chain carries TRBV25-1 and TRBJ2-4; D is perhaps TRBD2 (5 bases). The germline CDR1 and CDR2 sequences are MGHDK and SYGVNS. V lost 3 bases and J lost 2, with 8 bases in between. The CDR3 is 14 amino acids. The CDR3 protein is CASSDVGTKNIQYF. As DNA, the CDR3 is TGTGCCAGCAGTGATGTCGGGACCAAAAACATTCAGTACTTC.

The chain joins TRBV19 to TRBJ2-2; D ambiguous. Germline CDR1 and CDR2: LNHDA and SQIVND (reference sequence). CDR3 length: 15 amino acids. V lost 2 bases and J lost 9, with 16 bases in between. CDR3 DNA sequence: TGTGCCAGTAGTATACTCACAGATCGGACCCGGGAGCTGTTTTTT. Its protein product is CASSILTDRTRELFF.

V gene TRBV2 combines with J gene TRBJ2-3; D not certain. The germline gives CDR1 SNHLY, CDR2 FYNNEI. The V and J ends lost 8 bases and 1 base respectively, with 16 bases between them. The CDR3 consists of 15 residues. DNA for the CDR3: TGTGCCAGCCAACAAGAAGTTTCGGGCACAGATACGCAGTATTTT. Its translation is CASQQEVSGTDTQYF.

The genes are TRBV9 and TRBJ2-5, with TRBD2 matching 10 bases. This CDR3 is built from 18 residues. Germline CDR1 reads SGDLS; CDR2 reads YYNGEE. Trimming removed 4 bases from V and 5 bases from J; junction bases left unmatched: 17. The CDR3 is CASSPGTSETSRWETQYF. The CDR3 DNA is TGTGCCAGCAGCCCCGGGACTAGCGAGACCTCCCGGTGGGAGACCCAGTACTTC.

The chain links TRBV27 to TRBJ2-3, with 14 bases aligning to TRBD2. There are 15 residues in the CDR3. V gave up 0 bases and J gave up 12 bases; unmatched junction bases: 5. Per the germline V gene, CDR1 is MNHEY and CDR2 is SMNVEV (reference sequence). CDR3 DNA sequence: TGTGCCAGCAGTTTATCTGGGACTAGCGGGGGTGCTCAGTATTTT. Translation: CASSLSGTSGGAQYF.

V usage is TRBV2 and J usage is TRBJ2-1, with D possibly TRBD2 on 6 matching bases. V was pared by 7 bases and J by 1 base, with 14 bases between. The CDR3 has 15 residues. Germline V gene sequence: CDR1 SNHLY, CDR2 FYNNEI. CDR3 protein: CASTAAGQSYNEQFF. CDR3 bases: TGTGCCAGCACGGCGGCGGGGCAGTCCTACAATGAGCAGTTCTTC.

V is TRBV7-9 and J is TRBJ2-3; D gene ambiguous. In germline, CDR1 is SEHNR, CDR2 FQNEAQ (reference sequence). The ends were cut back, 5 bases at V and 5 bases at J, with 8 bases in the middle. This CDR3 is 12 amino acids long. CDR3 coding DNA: TGTGCCAGCAGCCGGACGGAAGATACGCAGTATTTT. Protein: CASSRTEDTQYF.

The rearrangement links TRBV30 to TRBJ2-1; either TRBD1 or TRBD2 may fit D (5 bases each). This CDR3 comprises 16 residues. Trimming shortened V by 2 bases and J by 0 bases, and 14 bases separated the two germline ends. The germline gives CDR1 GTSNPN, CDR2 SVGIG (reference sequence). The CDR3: CAWSSGRVSSYNEQFF. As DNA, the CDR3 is TGTGCCTGGAGTTCGGGGCGGGTTAGCTCCTACAATGAGCAGTTCTTC.

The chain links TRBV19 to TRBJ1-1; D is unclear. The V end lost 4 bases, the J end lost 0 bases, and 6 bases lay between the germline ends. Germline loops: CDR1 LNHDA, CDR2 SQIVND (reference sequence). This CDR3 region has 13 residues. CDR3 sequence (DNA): TGTGCCAGTAGTACAGTTATGAACACTGAAGCTTTCTTT. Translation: CASSTVMNTEAFF.

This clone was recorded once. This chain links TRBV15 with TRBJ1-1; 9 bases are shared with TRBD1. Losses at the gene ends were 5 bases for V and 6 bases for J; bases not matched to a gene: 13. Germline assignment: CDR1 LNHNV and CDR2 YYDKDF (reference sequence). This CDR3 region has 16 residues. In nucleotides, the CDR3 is TGTGCCACCAGCGGGCGAACCGGGACAGGGAGGCCTGAAGCTTTCTTT. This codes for CATSGRTGTGRPEAFF.